This is a list of T cell receptor beta chains from one sample in a study of CD8 T cells in ankylosing spondylitis. TCRdb used MiXCR to reprocess the 5' RACE reads, holding one entry per CDR3 protein. The sample lists around 330,000 distinct CDR3 sequences, around 10% occurring once. The sample taken for sequencing was blood, either unsorted or a sorted T cell fraction (not recorded which). The source is a female donor with ankylosing spondylitis or in good health (not recorded which). Each CDR3 is given with its conserved first and last residue. The D gene is left open where the match is weak. A row's size may be missing; if present it is once, few, many or a size class.

many,TRBV7-2,TRBJ2-1,-,TGTGCCAGCAGCATCAATGAGCAGTTCTTC,CASSINEQFF
-,TRBV29-1,TRBJ2-5,-,TGCAGCGTTGATATAGGGCAGGAGACCCAGTACTTC,CSVDIGQETQYF
many,TRBV7-9,TRBJ2-7,TRBD1,TGTGCCAGCAGCCCGGGAACCGGGACAGAGTACTTC,CASSPGTGTEYF
many,TRBV20-1,TRBJ1-2,-,TGCAGTGCTAGAGCCTTGGGTCCCCCTGGCTACACCTTC,CSARALGPPGYTF
many,TRBV20-1,TRBJ2-7,-,TGCAGCGCAAAAACAAGGCAGGGGCCTTCCTACGAGCAGTACTTC,CSAKTRQGPSYEQYF
few,TRBV7-9,TRBJ2-3,-,TGTGCCAGCGGTCGGGGGGATACGCAGTATTTT,CASGRGDTQYF
many,TRBV5-4,TRBJ1-4,TRBD1,TGTGCCAGCAGCTCGAACCGGGACAGGGGGCGCCTGACTAATGAAAAACTGTTTTTT,CASSSNRDRGRLTNEKLFF
-,TRBV6-5,TRBJ2-3,-,TGTGCCAGCAGTTATAAGGACTATAGCACAGATACGCAGTATTTT,CASSYKDYSTDTQYF
-,TRBV5-1,TRBJ2-1,TRBD2,TGCGCCAGCAGCTCGTCGGGGGGAAGTGAGCAGTTCTTC,CASSSSGGSEQFF
-,TRBV20-1,TRBJ2-1,TRBD2,TGCAGTGCTCCAACTAGCGGGAGGGCCTTATTTAACTATGAGCAGTTCTTC,CSAPTSGRALFNYEQFF
many,TRBV20-1,TRBJ1-2,-,TGCAGTGCTAGCGGGCTAGGGGGTGATGGCTACACCTTC,CSASGLGGDGYTF
many,TRBV20-1,TRBJ2-7,TRBD2,TGCAGTGCTAGAGAGACTAGCGGGAGAACCGAGCAGTACTTC,CSARETSGRTEQYF
many,TRBV5-1,TRBJ1-5,TRBD1,TGCGCCAGCAGCTTGATTAGGGGTGGGGACAGGGGCAGTCAGCCCCAGCATTTT,CASSLIRGGDRGSQPQHF
few,TRBV6-2/TRBV6-3,TRBJ1-1,-,TGTGCCAGCACCTACGGTGGGTTTTCTGAAGCTTTCTTT,CASTYGGFSEAFF
-,TRBV5-1,TRBJ2-7,TRBD1,TGCGCCAGCAGCCTCAGGGGGCGCGACTACGAGCAGTACTTC,CASSLRGRDYEQYF
many,TRBV20-1,TRBJ1-2,-,TGCAGTGCTATTCCGGCAGTGGGAAACTATGGCTACACCTTC,CSAIPAVGNYGYTF
many,TRBV7-2,TRBJ2-2,TRBD2,TGTGCCAGCATGAGCGCCCGGGAGGCCTTTACCGGGGAGCTGTTTTTT,CASMSAREAFTGELFF
few,TRBV15,TRBJ1-1,-,TGTGCCACCAGCAGAGATCAAAAAGTGGTTGAAGCTTTCTTT,CATSRDQKVVEAFF
-,TRBV27,TRBJ2-7,TRBD1,TGTGCCAGCAGTCAAACCCCCAGCCGGACAGGGGGATACGAGCAGTACTTC,CASSQTPSRTGGYEQYF
many,TRBV20-1,TRBJ2-1,TRBD2,TGCAGTGCTAGGGGTGGGAGGGCCCACAATGAGCAGTTCTTC,CSARGGRAHNEQFF
many,TRBV7-9,TRBJ1-5,TRBD1,TGTGCCAGCAGCTTAGGGCTCCAGGGGGGCAATCAGCCCCAGCATTTT,CASSLGLQGGNQPQHF
few,TRBV5-6,TRBJ2-1,-,TGTGCCAGCAGCTTTGTTGATGAGCAGTTCTTC,CASSFVDEQFF
many,TRBV5-1,TRBJ2-5,-,TGCGCCAGCAGCTTGGGTCCGGACCAAGAGACCCAGTACTTC,CASSLGPDQETQYF
-,TRBV20-1,TRBJ2-1,TRBD2,TGCAGTGCTAGTAGGCTAGCGGGGAGCTCCTACAATGAGCAGTTCTTC,CSASRLAGSSYNEQFF
many,TRBV5-1,TRBJ1-1,-,TGCGCCAGCAGCATCTCCGGGAGCTCCACTGAAGCTTTCTTT,CASSISGSSTEAFF
few,TRBV11-1,TRBJ2-7,TRBD2,TGTGCCAGCAGCTTACCGAATGTGGGCAGCGGGACGTCCTACGAGCAGTACTTC,CASSLPNVGSGTSYEQYF
many,TRBV12-3/TRBV12-4,TRBJ2-3,-,TGTGCCAGCGCGAGGAAGGGGGCGCAGTATTTT,CASARKGAQYF
-,TRBV12-3/TRBV12-4,TRBJ1-4,-,TGTGCCAGCAGTTTGAACACCGCAACTAATGAAAAACTGTTTTTT,CASSLNTATNEKLFF
-,TRBV19,TRBJ2-7,-,TGTGCCAGTGGCGACCGACTCGAGCAGTACTTC,CASGDRLEQYF
many,TRBV6-1,TRBJ2-1,TRBD2,TGTGCCAGCAGCCCAAGCGGGGGCAGGTCCTACAATGAGCAGTTCTTC,CASSPSGGRSYNEQFF
many,TRBV10-3,TRBJ1-4,TRBD1,TGTGCCATCAGTCCAGGACAGGTCCTTAATGAAAAACTGTTTTTT,CAISPGQVLNEKLFF
-,TRBV2,TRBJ2-1,TRBD2,TGTGCCAGCAGTACCCCGGGACTAGCATATGAGCAGTTCTTC,CASSTPGLAYEQFF
few,TRBV5-1,TRBJ1-2,-,TGCGCCAGCAGCCCCGGTGGGACCAGTTTCTATGGCTACACCTTC,CASSPGGTSFYGYTF
few,TRBV5-6,TRBJ2-7,-,TGTGCCAGCAGGACAGGAGCCGGGGGGTACAACGAGCAGTACTTC,CASRTGAGGYNEQYF
many,TRBV27,TRBJ2-5,-,TGTGCCAGCAGTTTATCGTGGAGCCTACGGACCCAAGAGACCCAGTACTTC,CASSLSWSLRTQETQYF
few,TRBV7-6,TRBJ1-2,TRBD1,TGTGCCAGCAGCTTAGACCCCCAGGGGGCTAGGGGCTACACCTTC,CASSLDPQGARGYTF
-,TRBV15,TRBJ2-1,-,TGTGCCACCAGCAGATCGCGGGACAATGAGCAGTTCTTC,CATSRSRDNEQFF
many,TRBV5-1,TRBJ1-1,TRBD1,TGCGCCAGCAGCACCGACAGGGGGCAAACTGAAGCTTTCTTT,CASSTDRGQTEAFF
-,TRBV11-2,TRBJ1-3,-,TGTGCCAGCAGCTCCTATACCCCGGGCCCTAGCTCTGGAAACACCATATATTTT,CASSSYTPGPSSGNTIYF
many,TRBV10-3,TRBJ1-5,TRBD1,TGTGCCATCAGTGAAGAAGGGGGCCGTCAGCCCCAGCATTTT,CAISEEGGRQPQHF
many,TRBV14,TRBJ2-3,-,TGTGCCAGCAGCCCTCAAAGGGGAGATACGCAGTATTTT,CASSPQRGDTQYF
many,TRBV24-1,TRBJ2-1,TRBD2,TGTGCCACCAGTGATCTTAGCGGGGCTAACAATGAGCAGTTCTTC,CATSDLSGANNEQFF
many,TRBV20-1,TRBJ2-3,TRBD2,TGCAGTGCTGGGGGGTCTAGCGGCGCCAAAGATACGCAGTATTTT,CSAGGSSGAKDTQYF
many,TRBV21-1,TRBJ2-3,-,TGTGCCAGCATCCCGAGGACAGGGGACACAGATTCGCAGTATTTT,CASIPRTGDTDSQYF
many,TRBV12-3/TRBV12-4,TRBJ2-1,TRBD2,TGTGCCAGCAGACCGGGAGGGCCTAAATATGAGCAGTTCTTC,CASRPGGPKYEQFF
many,TRBV20-1,TRBJ1-1,-,TGCAGTGCTAGAGATTCCAGGACACCGAACACTGAAGCTTTCTTT,CSARDSRTPNTEAFF
many,TRBV12-3/TRBV12-4,TRBJ1-1,-,TGTGCCAGCAGGTCCTGGGGCACTGAAGCTTTCTTT,CASRSWGTEAFF
-,TRBV7-7,TRBJ2-1,-,TGTGCTAGCAGCTTAGCGACGAGCTCCTACAATGAGCAGTTCTTC,CASSLATSSYNEQFF
few,TRBV20-1,TRBJ2-5,TRBD1,TGCAGTGCTAGGGGACAGGGACTCGGTTACCAAGAGACCCAGTACTTC,CSARGQGLGYQETQYF
many,TRBV7-2,TRBJ2-7,TRBD2,TGTGCCAGCAGCCAGGGACTAGCACAGTACGAGCAGTACTTC,CASSQGLAQYEQYF
many,TRBV29-1,TRBJ2-7,-,TGCAGCGTTGCAACACGGATTACCTACGAGCAGTACTTC,CSVATRITYEQYF
-,TRBV5-4,TRBJ2-3,TRBD1,TGTGCCAGCAGCTTAAGGACAGGGGGCGATGATACGCAGTATTTT,CASSLRTGGDDTQYF
-,TRBV3-1,TRBJ2-7,-,TGTGCCAGCAGCGCGGGTGTCTACGAGCAGTACTTC,CASSAGVYEQYF
many,TRBV28,TRBJ1-2,-,TGTGCCAGCAGTTTACAGGGAGGTCGTGGCTACACCTTC,CASSLQGGRGYTF
-,TRBV11-2,TRBJ1-3,TRBD1,TGTGCCAGCAGCCCGGAAGGGGGGACAGGGGCCTCTGGAAACACCATATATTTT,CASSPEGGTGASGNTIYF